These 18 T cell receptor beta chains share one sample of origin, sequenced in a study of blood T cell repertoires in COVID-19. The assay was immunoSEQ multiplex PCR, and TCRdb's table has in-frame clones only and misses some. Of tens of thousands of clones in the sample, around four fifths were seen once. Sequenced sample: peripheral blood. The receptor set was obtained from a human donor in a cohort sampled during active COVID-19.

The chain couples TRBV6-5 to TRBJ2-7, with a weak D call TRBD1 (7 bases). V was clipped by 5 bases and J by 5 bases, with 16 bases between them. The CDR3 has 14 amino acids. Germline CDR1 is MNHEY and CDR2 is SVGAGI. CDR3 in DNA: TGTGCCAGCAGTCCAGGGGGGTTGAATCACGAGCAGTACTTC. This encodes CASSPGGLNHEQYF.

This clone was seen a few times. This rearrangement joins TRBV7-8 to TRBJ1-5, with a possible D match to TRBD1 (5 bases). Germline assignment: CDR1 SGHVS and CDR2 FQNEAQ. The germline V and J ends were trimmed by 3 bases and 0 bases, with 6 bases remaining between them. CDR3 length: 14 amino acids. In DNA form, the CDR3 reads TGTGCCAGCAGCTTGACAGCTAGCAATCAGCCCCAGCATTTT. It yields the protein CASSLTASNQPQHF.

This clone was counted between two and nine times. The rearrangement links TRBV20-1 to TRBJ2-5; no clear D. The V gene lost 3 bases and the J gene lost 10 bases, with 9 bases spanning the gap. This CDR3 is built from 10 residues. Germline values: CDR1 DFQATT, CDR2 SNEGSKA (reference sequence). CDR3 region: CSASLADQYF. The DNA for the CDR3 is TGCAGTGCTAGCCTCGCGGACCAGTACTTC.

The J gene is TRBJ1-2, the V gene TRBV5-5; TRBD1 aligns across 9 bases. Unmatched junction bases numbered 7, after V lost 0 bases and J lost 7 bases. The CDR3 has 15 amino acids. Germline V gives CDR1 SGHKS, CDR2 YYEKEE (reference sequence). The CDR3 reads CASSLEGQGGRGYTF. In DNA form, the CDR3 reads TGTGCCAGCAGCTTGGAGGGACAGGGAGGTCGTGGCTACACCTTC.

This chain uses TRBV30 with TRBJ1-5, with D uncertain. Per the germline V gene, CDR1 is GTSNPN and CDR2 is SVGIG (reference sequence). CDR3 size: 15 residues. V shed 2 bases and J shed 5 bases, with 16 bases lying between them. CDR3 sequence reads: CAWSFGGTRDQPQHF. CDR3 DNA: TGTGCCTGGAGTTTCGGAGGTACGCGTGATCAGCCCCAGCATTTT.

The V call is TRBV15, the J call TRBJ2-1; perhaps TRBD2 as D (5 bases). CDR3 size: 14 residues. V was clipped by 3 bases and J by 2 bases, with 8 bases between them. CDR1 LNHNV and CDR2 YYDKDF come from the germline V gene (reference sequence). As DNA, the CDR3 is TGTGCCACCAGCAGGAGCGGAACCTACAATGAGCAGTTCTTC. As protein: CATSRSGTYNEQFF.

The chain combines TRBV5-1 with TRBJ2-2; 9 nucleotides line up with TRBD2. The CDR3 extends over 18 amino acids. The germline V gene encodes CDR1 SGHRS and CDR2 YFSETQ. The J segment lost 4 bases and the V segment lost 0 bases, leaving 10 bases of the junction unmatched. The CDR3 DNA is TGCGCCAGCAGCTTGGAGCCACTAGGAGCGGGGGGCACCGGGGAGCTGTTTTTT. Encoded protein: CASSLEPLGAGGTGELFF.

The gene calls are TRBV13 and TRBJ2-7, with 9 bases fitting TRBD2. V gave up 5 bases and J gave up 2 bases; unmatched junction bases: 7. Germline CDR1 is PRHDT and CDR2 is FYEKMQ (reference sequence). The CDR3 contains 15 residues. The CDR3 here is CASSQRGALAYEQYF. In nucleotides, the CDR3 is TGTGCCAGCAGCCAGCGGGGGGCCCTCGCCTACGAGCAGTACTTC.

The chain links TRBV5-5 to TRBJ1-4; possible D gene TRBD1, 5 bases. The CDR3 is 14 residues long. Germline V gene sequence: CDR1 SGHKS, CDR2 YYEKEE (reference sequence). The V and J ends lost 5 bases and 3 bases respectively, with 11 bases between them. In DNA, the CDR3 is TGTGCCAGCAGTTTTGACAGTTCTAATGAAAAACTGTTTTTT. It translates to CASSFDSSNEKLFF.

In this sample, this clone turned up once. The chain carries TRBV18 and TRBJ2-5, with 7 positions matching TRBD1. With V trimmed by 4 bases and J by 2 bases, 7 bases remained unmatched. The CDR3 covers 15 residues. The V gene's germline CDR1 is KGHSH and CDR2 LQKENI. CDR3 nucleotide sequence: TGTGCCAGCTCACGCCAGGGGACAGCACAAGAGACCCAGTACTTC. Protein sequence: CASSRQGTAQETQYF.

The J gene is TRBJ2-7, the V gene TRBV2, with 7 bases matching TRBD2. CDR3 size: 13 residues. V lost 10 bases to trimming and J lost 7 bases; unmatched junction nucleotides: 13. CDR1 is SNHLY and CDR2 is FYNNEI in the germline V gene. The CDR3 sequence is CATHGGVSKEQYF. In nucleotides, the CDR3 is TGTGCCACCCATGGGGGGGTCAGTAAGGAGCAGTACTTC.

V is TRBV6-5 and J is TRBJ1-1, with TRBD1 as a possible D gene (6 bases). The CDR3 totals 14 residues. Deletions cut 5 bases from V and 4 bases from J, with 14 bases between. The germline V gene has CDR1 MNHEY and CDR2 SVGAGI. This CDR3 reads CASSRPGETTEAFF. CDR3 in DNA: TGTGCCAGCAGTCGGCCAGGGGAGACCACTGAAGCTTTCTTT.

The rearrangement uses TRBV3-1 (or the pseudogene TRBV3-2) and TRBJ2-1; D is ambiguous. Trimming removed 3 bases from V and 5 bases from J, with 5 bases in between. Per germline, CDR1 LGHDT and CDR2 YNNKEL (reference sequence). This CDR3 comprises 12 residues. The CDR3 is CASSQRHNEQFF. In DNA form, the CDR3 reads TGTGCCAGCAGCCAGCGGCACAATGAGCAGTTCTTC.

The chain links TRBV2 to TRBJ2-7; 14 bases align to TRBD2. CDR1 is SNHLY and CDR2 is FYNNEI in the germline V gene. This CDR3 has 14 amino acids. With 8 bases clipped from V and 3 bases from J, the junction kept 3 bases outside the gene matches. The CDR3 protein is CASAGLAGDYEQYF. CDR3 DNA sequence: TGTGCCAGCGCGGGACTAGCGGGGGACTACGAGCAGTACTTC.

CDR3 bases: TGTGCCAGTAGTACCGCCGGGACAGGTGGAAAGCAGTACTTC. Amino acids: CASSTAGTGGKQYF. The chain carries TRBV19 and TRBJ2-7; 8 positions match TRBD1. The germline V gene has CDR1 LNHDA and CDR2 SQIVND (reference sequence). After removal of 4 bases from V and 8 bases from J, the junction contained 10 bases not matched to a gene. The CDR3 spans 14 residues.

CDR3 in amino acids: CARRRTSGRARETQYF. CDR3 coding DNA: TGTGCCAGAAGGCGGACTAGCGGGAGGGCTAGGGAGACCCAGTACTTC. The rearrangement links TRBV5-3 to TRBJ2-5; 15 positions match TRBD2. TRBV5-3 is assigned to the ORF class and has an uncertain function. This CDR3 has 16 residues. After removal of 5 bases from V and 5 bases from J, the junction contained 7 bases not matched to a gene.

The chain links TRBV19 to TRBJ1-2; 9 nucleotides agree with TRBD1. This CDR3 is 14 amino acids long. Germline loops: CDR1 LNHDA, CDR2 SQIVND (reference sequence). With V trimmed by 7 bases and J by 2 bases, 5 bases remained unmatched. CDR3 DNA: TGTGCCAGTACCGAACAGGGGGCCAACTATGGCTACACCTTC. This gives the protein CASTEQGANYGYTF.

In its sample, this clone was seen a few times. V is TRBV5-1 and J is TRBJ2-5, with TRBD2 matching over 11 bases. The CDR3 spans 16 residues. Germline-derived CDR1 and CDR2 are SGHRS and YFSETQ. V shed 4 bases, J shed 2 bases, and the junction held 7 bases outside the gene matches. DNA for the CDR3: TGCGCCAGCAGCATCACCGGGACTAGCGGACAAGAGACCCAGTACTTC. This encodes CASSITGTSGQETQYF.